The clone carrying this TCR beta chain occurred a few times. Its target is unknown. These data belong to a study of identical twins. TCRdb called the 5' RACE reads again in MiXCR, with one record for every CDR3 protein. The sample includes a few hundred thousand distinct CDR3 sequences, 9.6% seen only once; the top ten take 3%. The ends lost 4 bases at V and 5 bases at J; junction bases unmatched: 10. Per the germline V gene, CDR1 is MDHEN and CDR2 is SYDVKM. The CDR3 is 16 residues long. Study-level results: Out-of-frame alpha sequences shared by twins showed excess low generation probability.

The data were also submitted as part of a second study, on yellow fever vaccine responses in identical twins.

This sequence joins TRBV28 and TRBJ2-5; TRBD1 matches at 10 bases. The sequencing input was PBMCs. This sequence was found in a young woman in good health. The CDR3 loop reads CASSYPLDRGIETQYF. CDR3 DNA: TGTGCCAGCAGTTACCCCCTGGACAGGGGGATCGAGACCCAGTACTTC.